This T cell receptor (beta chain) was obtained from a study of blood T cell repertoires in COVID-19. Study in general: Samples taken during acute and convalescent COVID-19 were collected in the United States, Italy and Spain.

The CDR3 length is 15 residues. Deletions cut 4 bases from V and 5 bases from J, with 14 bases between. Germline V CDR1 and CDR2: MNHEY, SVGAGI. Under the authors' procedure: Amplification from reference gene primers served as the basis for estimated nucleated cell counts. TCRdb's table, derived via immunoSEQ multiplex PCR, lists solely in-frame clones and lacks some. The V and J calls and clone size were taken over from that table, and D and trimming were inferred from the DNA. The sample records 200,000 to 250,000 clones, roughly 85% being singletons. The participants were between about 18 and 95 years old and came from roughly 24 US areas.

The chain is built from TRBV6-5 and TRBJ1-4, with a tentative D call TRBD1 (5 bases). The specimen sequenced was PBMCs or T cells enriched from blood (not recorded which). This clonotype was obtained from a woman aged 50 to 60 who had been exposed to COVID-19. This CDR3 is CASSSPEKGNEKLFF. As DNA, the CDR3 is TGTGCCAGCAGTTCCCCGGAAAAGGGGAATGAAAAACTGTTTTTT.